This T cell receptor beta chain originates from a study of cytomegalovirus exposure and HLA in healthy donors. Study-wide context: Of over 350 genotyped donors, around 86% grouped in the Caucasian-associated ancestry cluster.

On this clone: Its antigen remains unknown.

Trimming removed 3 bases at V and 4 bases at J, with 9 bases between. CDR1 is SEHNR, CDR2 FQNEAQ, per germline (reference sequence). The CDR3 runs 13 residues. The primer mix had 60 Vbeta and 13 Jbeta primers. TCRdb's table, derived via immunoSEQ multiplex PCR, lists solely in-frame clones and lacks some. The sample has 150,000 to 200,000 clones; about 59% are singletons. Study results and caveats: A later analysis reportedly found fewer N-insertions in an Asian-associated ancestry cluster than the roughly 670-donor mean. Earlier results showed most TCR beta V segments being productive about 90% or about 30% of the time. Links to common viral pathogens appeared, in a later analysis, for several of the most significant clusters.

This clonotype was obtained from a man between 40 and 49 years old in good health and CMV-seronegative. The rearrangement joins TRBV7-9 to TRBJ1-2; D is ambiguous. The sequenced sample was PBMCs. CDR3 bases: TGTGCCAGCAGCTTTGACATCGGCTATGGCTACACCTTC. Translation gives CASSFDIGYGYTF.